This TCR beta chain was profiled in a study of T cell changes during pregnancy in multiple sclerosis. With V trimmed by 5 bases and J by 3 bases, 7 bases remained unmatched. This CDR3 region has 15 residues. Germline loops: CDR1 MNHNY, CDR2 SVGAGI (reference sequence). Generated by immunoSEQ multiplex PCR, the TCRdb table keeps only in-frame clones and is missing some. The data hold about 43,000 clones, with approximately 90% observed a single time. V usage is TRBV6-6 and J usage is TRBJ2-7; the match to TRBD1 covers 10 bases. The sample consisted of PBMCs (not recorded whether the cells were cultured). The source is a female donor with multiple sclerosis, enrolled in a pregnancy study. The CDR3 reads CASSDQGQGGYEQYF. The CDR3, as DNA: TGTGCCAGCAGTGACCAAGGACAGGGGGGCTACGAGCAGTACTTC.